These 26 T cell receptor beta chains came from one sample sequenced in a study of T cell changes during pregnancy in multiple sclerosis. Assay used: immunoSEQ multiplex PCR; TCRdb lists only in-frame clones, some missing. The sample records fewer than 40,000 clones, more than 90% being singletons. The specimen was CD4+ T cells from peripheral blood mononuclear cells, collected in the second trimester of pregnancy. The receptor source for this set is a female donor with multiple sclerosis, enrolled in a pregnancy study.

The rearrangement joins TRBV7-9 to TRBJ2-7, with TRBD2 identical over 11 bases. The CDR3 extends over 15 amino acids. V shed 5 bases and J 4 bases; nucleotides not matched to a gene: 7. CDR1 is SEHNR, CDR2 FQNEAQ, per germline (reference sequence). This chain's CDR3 is CASSQALAGGYEQYF. The CDR3 nucleotides read TGTGCCAGCAGCCAGGCCCTAGCGGGAGGTTACGAGCAGTACTTC.

The chain links TRBV5-1 to TRBJ2-5; D is perhaps TRBD1 (5 bases). Germline values: CDR1 SGHRS, CDR2 YFSETQ. This CDR3 has 15 amino acids. V lost 3 bases and J lost 5, with 17 bases in between. The CDR3 DNA reads TGCGCCAGCAGCTCCGTGGGGCGCTTCGGGGAGACCCAGTACTTC. Its translation is CASSSVGRFGETQYF.

The rearrangement uses TRBV7-2 and TRBJ2-2; TRBD2 is a possible D gene (5 bases). Germline V gene data show CDR1 as SGHTA and CDR2 as FQGNSA. The V end was cut by 4 bases, the J end by 2 bases, with 11 bases between. The CDR3 length is 15 residues. CDR3 DNA sequence: TGTGCCAGCAGCTCGCCCGGGATAAACACCGGGGAGCTGTTTTTT. Amino acids: CASSSPGINTGELFF.

The chain has TRBV4-2 and TRBJ1-3; 8 bases map to TRBD1. The CDR3 covers 16 residues. Germline lookup yields CDR1 LGHNA and CDR2 YNFKEQ. V gave up 4 bases and J gave up 4 bases; unmatched junction bases: 9. The CDR3 sequence: CASSPPSGTGGNTIYF. In DNA form, the CDR3 reads TGTGCCAGCAGCCCCCCCTCGGGGACAGGCGGAAACACCATATATTTT.

This sequence joins TRBV5-1 and TRBJ2-3; perhaps TRBD1 as D (6 bases). The germline V gene has CDR1 SGHRS and CDR2 YFSETQ. The V gene lost 9 bases and the J gene lost 4 bases, with 24 bases spanning the gap. The CDR3 is made up of 16 amino acids. CDR3 sequence (DNA): TGCGCCACTAATACCGGGACACAGGTCGTCGCAGATACGCAGTATTTT. It is translated as CATNTGTQVVADTQYF.

This chain links TRBV6-1 with TRBJ2-3; the D gene is possibly TRBD2 (5 bases). Germline CDR1 and CDR2: MNHNS and SASEGT. The CDR3 covers 14 residues. Trimming shortened V by 5 bases and J by 7 bases, and 16 bases separated the two germline ends. CDR3 residues: CASSPRGSMNTQYF. The CDR3 DNA follows: TGTGCCAGCAGTCCCAGAGGGAGTATGAATACGCAGTATTTT.

This clone occurred once. The chain is built from TRBV7-3 and TRBJ1-1; the D gene is possibly TRBD1 (6 bases). Germline CDR1 and CDR2: SGHTA and FQGTGA. The CDR3 sequence is 14 residues long. Trimming removed 5 bases at V and 4 bases at J, with 14 bases between. DNA of the CDR3: TGTGCCAGCAGCCTTCAGGGGTCGAGCACTGAAGCTTTCTTT. Its translation is CASSLQGSSTEAFF.

The chain links TRBV10-3 to TRBJ2-7; D might be TRBD2 (5 bases). The germline V and J ends were trimmed by 0 bases and 5 bases, with 8 bases remaining between them. In germline, CDR1 is ENHRY, CDR2 SYGVKD. This CDR3 spans 13 amino acids. Written as DNA, the CDR3 is TGTGCCATCAGTGAGTCGAGGGTTAACGAGCAGTACTTC. Translating gives CAISESRVNEQYF.

The genes are TRBV14 and TRBJ2-7; no clear D. The V end lost 0 bases, the J end lost 3 bases, and 15 bases lay between the germline ends. Germline V gene sequence: CDR1 SGHDN, CDR2 FVKESK. There are 16 residues in the CDR3. This CDR3 is CASSQDHSLRYYEQYF. CDR3 DNA sequence: TGTGCCAGCAGCCAAGATCACAGCCTTAGATACTACGAGCAGTACTTC.

The V gene is TRBV6-6, the J gene TRBJ1-5, with D uncertain. The V end lost 2 bases, the J end lost 0 bases, and 8 bases lay between the germline ends. Germline CDR1 is MNHNY and CDR2 is SVGAGI (reference sequence). The CDR3 totals 15 residues. CDR3 residues: CASSYGQPSNQPQHF. Here the CDR3 DNA reads TGTGCCAGCAGTTACGGGCAACCTAGCAATCAGCCCCAGCATTTT.

The V gene is TRBV5-1, the J gene TRBJ2-7; 8 nucleotides match TRBD1. In germline, CDR1 is SGHRS, CDR2 YFSETQ. V lost 4 bases and J lost 2; bases outside the gene matches: 5. The CDR3 consists of 14 residues. The CDR3 loop reads CASSAAGGPYEQYF. Here the CDR3 DNA reads TGCGCCAGCAGCGCGGCAGGGGGCCCCTACGAGCAGTACTTC.

This chain joins TRBV25-1 and TRBJ2-1; 7 nucleotides align to TRBD1. The CDR3 totals 17 residues. Germline CDR1 reads MGHDK; CDR2 reads SYGVNS. V dropped 3 bases and J dropped 0; count of bases not matched to a gene: 8. The CDR3 here is CASSELQGLSSYNEQFF. As DNA, the CDR3 is TGTGCCAGCAGTGAGCTACAGGGGCTTAGCTCCTACAATGAGCAGTTCTTC.

V usage is TRBV6-5 and J usage is TRBJ2-7, with 7 nucleotides matching TRBD1. The CDR3 spans 14 residues. V shed 5 bases, J shed 3 bases, and the junction held 7 bases outside the gene matches. Germline loops: CDR1 MNHEY, CDR2 SVGAGI. The CDR3 sequence: CASSEGQIVYEQYF. The CDR3 coding sequence is TGTGCCAGCAGTGAGGGACAGATAGTCTACGAGCAGTACTTC.

The chain uses TRBV19 and TRBJ1-1, with D hard to call. Germline lookup yields CDR1 LNHDA and CDR2 SQIVND (reference sequence). The CDR3 contains 12 residues. The V gene lost 3 bases and the J gene lost 8 bases, with 10 bases spanning the gap. DNA of the CDR3: TGTGCCAGTAGTATTAGACCGGGAGAAGCTTTCTTT. It yields the protein CASSIRPGEAFF.

The rearrangement links TRBV5-6 to TRBJ2-7, with no clear D. Trimming took off 3 bases at V and 3 bases at J, with 7 bases between the two ends. CDR1 is SGHDT, CDR2 YYEEEE, per germline. The CDR3 is made up of 12 amino acids. The CDR3 loop reads CASSSYYYEQYF. CDR3 in DNA: TGTGCCAGCAGCTCTTACTACTACGAGCAGTACTTC.

The chain uses TRBV6-5 and TRBJ1-2; D is undetermined. The CDR3 length is 13 residues. Germline loops: CDR1 MNHEY, CDR2 SVGAGI. V was trimmed by 6 bases and J by 3 bases, leaving 11 bases between them. The CDR3 nucleotides read TGTGCCAGCAGCCCCCCGGGTTACTATGGCTACACCTTC. This sequence encodes CASSPPGYYGYTF.

This chain joins TRBV5-4 and TRBJ2-6, with 11 positions matching TRBD1. In germline, CDR1 is SGHNT, CDR2 YYREEE (reference sequence). V lost 3 bases and J lost 0; bases outside the gene matches: 5. This CDR3 has 18 amino acids. The CDR3 region is CASSYGQGAGSGANVLTF. CDR3 sequence (DNA): TGTGCCAGCAGCTATGGACAGGGGGCGGGCTCTGGGGCCAACGTCCTGACTTTC. The full variable domain, its missing parts supplied by reference TRBV5-4 and TRBJ2-6, is ETGVTQSPTHLIKTRGQQVTLRCSSQSGHNTVSWYQQALGQGPQFIFQYYREEENGRGNFPPRFSGLQFPNYSSELNVNALELDDSALYLCASSYGQGAGSGANVLTFGAGSRLTVL.

The chain uses TRBV2 and TRBJ2-2; TRBD1 might be the D (5 bases). Germline lookup yields CDR1 SNHLY and CDR2 FYNNEI. This CDR3 is built from 14 residues. Trimming removed 3 bases from V and 5 bases from J, with 10 bases in between. This CDR3 is CASSDQGPTGELFF. The CDR3 DNA is TGTGCCAGCAGTGATCAGGGTCCGACCGGGGAGCTGTTTTTT.

The V call is TRBV6-4, the J call TRBJ2-3, with TRBD2 matching over 7 bases. Unmatched junction bases numbered 8, after V lost 9 bases and J lost 2 bases. CDR3 length: 14 amino acids. Looked up from germline, CDR1 is MRHNA and CDR2 is SNTAGT. CDR3 sequence: CASGTGTNTDTQYF. The DNA for the CDR3 is TGTGCCAGTGGTACCGGGACTAACACAGATACGCAGTATTTT.

The V and J genes are TRBV5-1 and TRBJ2-7; 7 bases match TRBD2. Trimming took 3 bases from V and 9 from J; bases not matched to a gene: 6. This CDR3 has 12 residues. The V gene's germline CDR1 is SGHRS and CDR2 YFSETQ. This chain's CDR3 is CASSSQERGQYF. In DNA, the CDR3 is TGCGCCAGCAGCTCACAGGAGCGGGGGCAGTACTTC.

The chain combines TRBV19 with TRBJ2-7; tentatively, D is TRBD1 (6 bases). The germline V gene has CDR1 LNHDA and CDR2 SQIVND (reference sequence). V lost 5 bases and J 3 bases, leaving 11 bases between the germline ends. This CDR3 spans 13 amino acids. The CDR3, as DNA: TGTGCCAGTAGTGGGACAAGTGGCTACGAGCAGTACTTC. Protein product: CASSGTSGYEQYF.

This clone appeared once. The V call is TRBV18, the J call TRBJ2-1, with D perhaps matching TRBD1 (5 bases). With 4 bases removed from V and 3 bases from J, the gap between germline ends came to 7 bases. Germline assignment: CDR1 KGHSH and CDR2 LQKENI. The CDR3 loop spans 13 amino acids. The CDR3 here is CASSRQGYNEQFF. CDR3 nucleotide sequence: TGTGCCAGCTCACGTCAGGGCTACAATGAGCAGTTCTTC.

The genes are TRBV9 and TRBJ2-5, with D possibly TRBD1 on 5 matching bases. Germline values: CDR1 SGDLS, CDR2 YYNGEE. CDR3 size: 16 residues. Trimming stripped 0 bases from V and 4 bases from J, with 16 bases between. The CDR3 bases are TGTGCCAGCAGCGTAGGAGGAGCGTCAGGGCCAGAGACCCAGTACTTC. Protein product: CASSVGGASGPETQYF.

This chain connects TRBV6-5 to TRBJ1-1, with D maybe TRBD1 (5 bases). The V end was cut by 0 bases, the J end by 0 bases, with 11 bases between. Germline V gene sequence: CDR1 MNHEY, CDR2 SVGAGI. The CDR3 is 16 residues long. The CDR3 DNA sequence: TGTGCCAGCAGTTACTCTGGGGGGGACCTGAACACTGAAGCTTTCTTT. Translating gives CASSYSGGDLNTEAFF.

The CDR3, as DNA: TGTGCCAGCAGCGCCGAGGGCGGGGTATGGAACATTCAGTACTTC. As protein: CASSAEGGVWNIQYF. The V and J genes are TRBV9 and TRBJ2-4; D is perhaps TRBD2 (6 bases). The length of the CDR3 is 15 residues. Trimming stripped 3 bases from V and 7 bases from J, with 17 bases between. Germline V gene data show CDR1 as SGDLS and CDR2 as YYNGEE.

This rearrangement joins TRBV5-6 to TRBJ2-1; a weak D match, TRBD2 (6 bases). The germline V gene has CDR1 SGHDT and CDR2 YYEEEE. The CDR3 runs 17 residues. V gave up 0 bases and J gave up 0 bases, with 13 bases separating them. This CDR3 reads CASSLGLASSSYNEQFF. CDR3 in DNA: TGTGCCAGCAGCTTGGGGCTAGCGTCTAGCTCCTACAATGAGCAGTTCTTC. The whole variable domain, remainder taken from reference TRBV5-6 and TRBJ2-1, is DAGVTQSPTHLIKTRGQQVTLRCSPKSGHDTVSWYQQALGQGPQFIFQYYEEEERQRGNFPDRFSGHQFPNYSSELNVNALLLGDSALYLCASSLGLASSSYNEQFFGPGTRLTVL.